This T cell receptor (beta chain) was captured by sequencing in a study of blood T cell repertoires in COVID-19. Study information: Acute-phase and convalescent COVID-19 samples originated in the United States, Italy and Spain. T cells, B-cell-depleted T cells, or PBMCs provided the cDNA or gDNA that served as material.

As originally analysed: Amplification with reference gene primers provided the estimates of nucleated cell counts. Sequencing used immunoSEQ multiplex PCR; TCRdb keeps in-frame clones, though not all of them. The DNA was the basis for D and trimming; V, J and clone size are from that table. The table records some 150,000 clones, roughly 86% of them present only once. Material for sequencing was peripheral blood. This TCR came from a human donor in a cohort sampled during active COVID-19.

For the CDR3, the DNA is TGCGCCAGCAGCTTGGCTCCGGCGGGGGGTGATGAGACCCAGTACTTC. Amino acid sequence: CASSLAPAGGDETQYF. This chain links TRBV5-1 with TRBJ2-5, with 8 bases that match TRBD2. The CDR3 totals 16 residues. Trimming removed 0 bases from V and 5 bases from J; junction bases left unmatched: 9. Germline-derived CDR1 and CDR2 are SGHRS and YFSETQ.